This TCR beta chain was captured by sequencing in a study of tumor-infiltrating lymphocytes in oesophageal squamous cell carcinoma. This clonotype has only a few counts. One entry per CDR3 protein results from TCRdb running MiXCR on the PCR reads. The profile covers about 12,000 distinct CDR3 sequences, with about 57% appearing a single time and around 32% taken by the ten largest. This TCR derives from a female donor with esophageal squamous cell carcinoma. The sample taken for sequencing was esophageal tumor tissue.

CDR3 loop: CASSLQGDETQYF. The CDR3 DNA sequence: TGTGCCAGCAGCTTACAGGGCGATGAGACCCAGTACTTC. The chain is built from TRBV7-3 and TRBJ2-1; tentatively, D is TRBD1 (5 bases). The J call is doubtful: the DNA matches TRBJ2-5 better. Germline loops: CDR1 SGHTA, CDR2 FQGTGA. This CDR3 is 13 amino acids long.